This TCR beta chain was captured by sequencing in a study of T cell repertoires in cytomegalovirus infection (dated by TCRdb to the late 2010s). The study in broad terms: Alongside well-studied HLA-B-restricted epitopes, the peptide stimulations were aimed at recently identified HLA-C-restricted CMV epitopes, whose presentation resists viral immunomodulation. The HLA type of each donor mattered for the analysis, because public TCR beta signatures pointed to carriage of CMV infection along with the matching HLA type. Summary of the overall study and its limitations: The ex vivo response was dominated by HLA-C-restricted CMV-specific TCR beta clonotypes, and the single most frequent clonotype in two of eight donors was supplied by these HLA-C-restricted clonotypes. In both this cohort and an independent roughly 350-donor cohort, the cumulative frequency of public TCR beta family members distinguished carriers of CMV infection plus the relevant HLA type.

This sample's treatment or condition label indicates: in vitro stimulation with specific CMV peptide epitopes to enrich CMV-specific T cells. The table lists this clonotype with a few counts. Its specific antigen is unknown. No clone much larger than this one lies a single base away; base qualities are absent. Measured from the cysteine to the phenylalanine, the CDR3 is 14 residues long. Of the read, only the CDR3 DNA is kept; its 42 bases are in frame from base 1. Reading the germline V gene gives CDR1 MDHEN and CDR2 SYDVKM. Trimming removed 8 bases from V and 2 bases from J, leaving 16 bases between the germline ends. Sequencing was carried out with an Illumina HiSeq 1500. The public reads were reprocessed in TCRdb via fastp at Q25 and MiXCR, keeping in-frame beta chains. Each entry is one CDR3 protein sequence, shown with its most common DNA and genes. Recorded for this sample are roughly 80,000 distinct CDR3 sequences; about 40% of them occurred a single time. The top ten constitute more than 80% of the sample.

The receptor was derived from a human donor in good health (CMV status not recorded). Some clones in this sample may be carry-over from other donors' samples. This material consisted of CD8+ T cells from cultured PBMCs, taken from culture after CMV antigen stimulation. The sequence links TRBV28 to TRBJ2-7; TRBD1 is perhaps the D gene, given 6 matching bases. The CDR3 reads as follows: CASELYEGAYEQYF. The DNA is TGTGCCAGCGAACTTTACGAGGGGGCCTACGAGCAGTACTTC. Beyond the CDR3, the reference TRBV28 and TRBJ2-7 genes provide the residues; the full variable domain reads: DVKVTQSSRYLVKRTGEKVFLECVQDMDHENMFWYRQDPGLGLRLIYFSYDVKMKEKGDIPEGYSVSREKKERFSLILESASTNQTSMYLCASELYEGAYEQYFGPGTRLTVT.